Listed below are T cell receptor beta chains from one sample, sequenced in a study of human T cells and chemical hapten exposure. MiXCR, applied by TCRdb to the RACE reads, yields one record per CDR3 protein. There are 120,000 or so distinct CDR3 sequences in the sample; around 11% occur only once, and 2.4% lies in the top ten. Material: whole blood, obtained in connection with sensitization to the hapten diphenylcyclopropenone (DPC). These receptors were collected from a woman aged 45 to 65 with alopecia areata. Some clones in this sample may be carry-over from other donors' samples. CDR3s include the opening cysteine and the closing phenylalanine or tryptophan.

V gene	J gene	CDR3 protein
TRBV2	TRBJ2-7	CASNQGATYEQYF
TRBV27	TRBJ2-7	CASSGLAGGYEQYF
TRBV5-6	TRBJ1-3	CASSSDRAFVNTIYF
TRBV6-2/TRBV6-3	TRBJ2-4	CASTKTGRNIQYF
TRBV2	TRBJ1-2	CASSVIPLPHYSGYTF
TRBV20-1	TRBJ2-7	CSAISDYGYEQYF
TRBV9	TRBJ2-5	CASSVGTLQLETQYF
TRBV6-5	TRBJ2-7	CASSHTGGQYF
TRBV6-5	TRBJ1-6	CASSYSEPRAGGSYNSPLHF
TRBV20-1	TRBJ2-3	CSARDPRLASTDTQYF
TRBV29-1	TRBJ2-3	CSGGQGITDTQYF
TRBV4-3	TRBJ2-1	CASSRTGLAGVGYNEQFF
TRBV29-1	TRBJ2-2	CSVGGTLNTGELFF
TRBV29-1	TRBJ1-2	CSVEDRVYGYTF
TRBV20-1	TRBJ2-3	CSARDPLGPPSTDTQYF
TRBV6-6	TRBJ2-6	CASNHRTDSYSGANVLTF
TRBV12-3/TRBV12-4	TRBJ1-1	CASSFDTEAFF
TRBV6-2/TRBV6-3	TRBJ2-6	CASSYRQGGSGANVLTF
TRBV20-1	TRBJ2-3	CSAHEEGASGITDTQYF
TRBV28	TRBJ1-2	CASSLDHGYTF
TRBV7-2	TRBJ2-4	CASSSGQGAVGQDIQYF
TRBV12-3/TRBV12-4	TRBJ1-5	CASSLWAQQPQHF
TRBV12-3/TRBV12-4	TRBJ2-7	CASSFRPSSYEQYF
TRBV7-2	TRBJ2-7	CASSLVSSGGPAYEQYF
TRBV6-1	TRBJ2-1	CASRGQGIPMAEQFF
TRBV2	TRBJ2-5	CASSLAGGLGETQYF
TRBV20-1	TRBJ1-4	CSTPGTGNEKLFF
TRBV28	TRBJ2-5	CASSLAGGLETQYF
TRBV7-9	TRBJ2-2	CASMGLDNTGELFF
TRBV12-3/TRBV12-4	TRBJ2-5	CASRTSGTVGTQYF
TRBV4-2	TRBJ2-7	CASSQLQGLAGAEQYF
TRBV9	TRBJ1-2	CASSVGGANGYTF
TRBV20-1	TRBJ2-2	CSASSQGGTGELFF
TRBV13	TRBJ1-2	CASNLGRAGYTF
TRBV29-1	TRBJ2-1	CSTSRGGENEQFF
TRBV28	TRBJ2-7	CASSAPLGGHYEQYF
TRBV4-2	TRBJ2-1	CASSQDFGSSYNEQFF
TRBV6-1	TRBJ2-2	CASSERGPGELFF
TRBV12-3/TRBV12-4	TRBJ2-2	CASSLDTRNTGELFF